The following is a T cell receptor beta chain sequence with its context. Treatment denoted: around 19 received Ad26.COV2.S at low or high dose, single or two shots; several received placebo; per-sample allocation not given. The samples were gathered on day 63 after the first injection of vaccine or placebo. This person who donated was an adult of 18-55 years in Boston. This sample stems from a study of Ad26.COV2.S vaccination and SARS-CoV-2 variants. Study overall: Administration of Ad26.COV2.S was intramuscular, either once or twice 56 days apart.

TCRdb's table, derived via immunoSEQ multiplex PCR, lists solely in-frame clones and lacks some. Among roughly 380,000 clones, 80% to 90% were seen once, and the ten largest hold 3.4%. The receptor was isolated from a person between 18 and 65 years old who received the Ad26.COV2.S COVID-19 vaccine or a placebo. The source was peripheral blood, collected in a trial of Ad26.COV2.S vaccine versus placebo.

The CDR3 loop reads CASKGLLNTGELFF. The CDR3 coding sequence is TGCGCCAGCAAGGGACTATTGAACACCGGGGAGCTGTTTTTT. The chain has TRBV4-1 and TRBJ2-2, with 7 bases lining up with TRBD2. CDR3 length equals 14 residues. Trimming at V came to 7 bases and at J to 1 base, leaving 3 bases not matched to a gene. The germline gives CDR1 MGHRA, CDR2 YSYEKL.